Listed here are 18 T cell receptor beta chains from one sample, sequenced in a study of control samples from healthy donors and cancer patients (dated by TCRdb to about 2020). The receptor library was made with the immunoSEQ multiplex PCR assay. TCRdb took this table from immuneACCESS and kept in-frame rearrangements with V and J called. Such tables lack part of the clones; where checked against another copy, unresolved V genes explain under half of the gap, and the rest is unexplained. In all, the sample holds 150,000 or so clones, and just under 95% of those were seen once. The ten top clones hold roughly 4% of the sample. Input material: blood. The receptor source for this set is a woman in her sixties in good health.

Of note for this clone: The sample holds other DNA sequences that translate to the same CDR3. V gene TRBV27 combines with J gene TRBJ2-1; 9 positions agree with TRBD2. V gave up 3 bases and J gave up 5 bases; unmatched junction bases: 2. From germline, CDR1 is MNHEY and CDR2 SMNVEV (reference sequence). CDR3 size: 14 residues. Here the CDR3 DNA reads TGTGCCAGCAGTTTGGCGGGGGGGAACAATGAGCAGTTCTTC. Amino acids: CASSLAGGNNEQFF.

The CDR3 coding sequence is TGTGCCAGTAGTATTCTCGGCACTGAAGCTTTCTTT. Its protein product is CASSILGTEAFF. The chain links TRBV19 to TRBJ1-1, with D hard to call. Looked up from germline, CDR1 is LNHDA and CDR2 is SQIVND (reference sequence). Trimming left V 3 bases short and J 4 bases short, with 6 bases between. This CDR3 comprises 12 residues.

The chain's CDR3 is CASSLQGAVGNEQFF. Written as DNA, the CDR3 is TGTGCCAGCAGCTTACAGGGGGCGGTTGGAAATGAGCAGTTCTTC. The rearrangement uses TRBV7-3 and TRBJ2-1, with TRBD1 matching 8 bases. The germline V gene has CDR1 SGHTA and CDR2 FQGTGA. The CDR3 has 15 residues. V shed 2 bases, J shed 7 bases, and the junction held 7 bases outside the gene matches.

The chain couples TRBV19 to TRBJ2-5, with 12 bases that match TRBD2. Germline V CDR1 and CDR2: LNHDA, SQIVND (reference sequence). Trimming removed 2 bases from V and 5 bases from J; junction bases left unmatched: 3. The CDR3 loop spans 15 amino acids. The CDR3 sequence: CASSITSGGRETQYF. Written as DNA, the CDR3 is TGTGCCAGTAGTATAACTAGCGGGGGGCGGGAGACCCAGTACTTC.

The chain couples TRBV10-1 to TRBJ2-1; TRBD2 matches at 11 bases. Germline values: CDR1 WNHNN, CDR2 SYGVQD (reference sequence). The CDR3 has 14 residues. Germline trimming cut 5 bases from V and 6 bases from J; bases unmatched to any gene: 3. CDR3 residues: CASSPSGGINEQFF. In DNA, the CDR3 is TGCGCCAGCAGTCCTAGCGGGGGGATCAATGAGCAGTTCTTC.

J is TRBJ1-2 and V is TRBV7-2; D uncertain. Trimming cost V 1 base and J 8 bases, with 14 bases left between them. Germline CDR1 is SGHTA and CDR2 is FQGNSA. This CDR3 has 14 residues. The CDR3 here is CASSLDWETRGYTF. CDR3 coding DNA: TGTGCCAGCAGCTTAGATTGGGAAACGCGGGGCTACACCTTC.

This clone was observed a handful of times. The V call is TRBV6-2 or TRBV6-3, the J call TRBJ2-2; D remains unclear. The CDR3 spans 16 residues. The V gene lost 6 bases and the J gene lost 0 bases, with 14 bases spanning the gap. Per the germline V gene, CDR1 is MNHEY and CDR2 is SVGEGT. CDR3 bases: TGTGCCAGCAGCCGCTCCGGCATAGCGAACACCGGGGAGCTGTTTTTT. Protein product: CASSRSGIANTGELFF.

V usage is TRBV6-5 and J usage is TRBJ1-3; D is undetermined. The CDR3 totals 16 residues. The germline V gene has CDR1 MNHEY and CDR2 SVGAGI. With 6 bases removed from V and 7 bases from J, the gap between germline ends came to 22 bases. The chain's CDR3 is CASRYPVSGRSNTIYF. The CDR3, as DNA: TGTGCCAGCAGGTACCCTGTTTCAGGACGAAGCAACACCATATATTTT.

V is TRBV7-2 and J is TRBJ2-4; D remains unclear. The CDR3 loop spans 13 amino acids. Germline V lookup: CDR1 SGHTA, CDR2 FQGNSA. Trimming pared 2 bases from V and 8 bases from J, leaving 10 bases between. CDR3 DNA sequence: TGTGCCAGCAGCTTACAACACATGGACATTCAGTACTTC. This translates into CASSLQHMDIQYF.

The rearrangement uses TRBV6-5 and TRBJ2-5; 11 bases line up with TRBD2. Germline loops: CDR1 MNHEY, CDR2 SVGAGI. J gave up 7 bases and V 6 bases, and 10 bases lay outside the gene matches. CDR3 length: 15 residues. The CDR3 protein is CASSQTSGAAGTQYF. The CDR3 region has the DNA TGTGCCAGCAGCCAGACTAGCGGGGCCGCGGGGACCCAGTACTTC.

This chain connects TRBV7-3 to TRBJ2-1; possibly TRBD1 for D (7 bases). This CDR3 comprises 15 residues. The V end lost 5 bases, the J end lost 6 bases, and 17 bases lay between the germline ends. Germline values: CDR1 SGHTA, CDR2 FQGTGA. This CDR3 is CASSQGGSSPNEQFF. The CDR3 bases are TGTGCCAGCAGCCAGGGGGGTTCGAGCCCCAATGAGCAGTTCTTC.

The rearrangement uses TRBV5-1 and TRBJ2-3; 8 bases map to TRBD2. The length of the CDR3 is 17 residues. Germline V gene data show CDR1 as SGHRS and CDR2 as YFSETQ. J gave up 4 bases and V 4 bases, and 14 bases lay outside the gene matches. CDR3 sequence reads: CASSDPVGGGSADTQYF. The CDR3 bases are TGCGCCAGCAGCGATCCGGTGGGCGGGGGGTCGGCAGATACGCAGTATTTT.

The rearrangement uses TRBV6-2 or TRBV6-3 and TRBJ1-5; 7 bases map to TRBD1. The CDR3 totals 15 residues. V lost 6 bases and J lost 5; bases outside the gene matches: 10. Germline values: CDR1 MNHEY, CDR2 SVGEGT. Here the CDR3 DNA reads TGTGCCAGCAGCGACAACAGGGGCTGGGATCAGCCCCAGCATTTT. Translating it yields CASSDNRGWDQPQHF.

The V and J genes are TRBV7-9 and TRBJ1-1, with D possibly TRBD1 on 5 matching bases. The CDR3 covers 16 residues. Trimming removed 3 bases at V and 3 bases at J, with 17 bases between. The germline V gene has CDR1 SEHNR and CDR2 FQNEAQ (reference sequence). CDR3 in DNA: TGTGCCAGCAGCTTCCCCCGGTCAGGGTCGGACACTGAAGCTTTCTTT. Its protein is CASSFPRSGSDTEAFF.

The V and J genes are TRBV6-5 and TRBJ1-6; tentatively, D is TRBD1 (6 bases). From germline, CDR1 is MNHEY and CDR2 SVGAGI. The CDR3 runs to 13 residues. Trimming took off 4 bases at V and 8 bases at J, with 9 bases between the two ends. CDR3 in amino acids: CASSFEGDSPLHF. The CDR3 DNA reads as TGTGCCAGCAGTTTCGAGGGGGATTCACCCCTCCACTTT.

The chain combines TRBV29-1 with TRBJ2-5; 9 bases are a match to TRBD1. The V segment lost 6 bases and the J segment 5 bases; nucleotides outside the gene matches: 13. Germline V gene sequence: CDR1 SQVTM, CDR2 ANQGSEA. The CDR3 runs to 15 residues. The CDR3 protein is CSVVTGGARGETQYF. CDR3 bases: TGCAGCGTCGTAACAGGGGGCGCTAGGGGGGAGACCCAGTACTTC.

The chain carries TRBV5-4 and TRBJ1-2, with 7 bases fitting TRBD1. V shed 0 bases, J shed 0 bases, and the junction held 5 bases outside the gene matches. The CDR3 spans 16 residues. Germline CDR1 is SGHNT and CDR2 is YYREEE (reference sequence). The CDR3 DNA reads as TGTGCCAGCAGCTTGGGAGGTCAGGGGGCTAACTATGGCTACACCTTC. This codes for CASSLGGQGANYGYTF.

The chain combines TRBV4-3 with TRBJ2-7; D unclear. Germline V gene sequence: CDR1 LGHNA, CDR2 YSLEER. Deletions cut 0 bases from V and 0 bases from J, with 6 bases between. CDR3 length equals 14 residues. CDR3 coding DNA: TGCGCCAGCAGCCAAGATTACGGCTCCTACGAGCAGTACTTC. Protein product: CASSQDYGSYEQYF.